This is a list of T cell receptor beta chains from one sample in a study of blood T cell repertoires in COVID-19. Sequenced by immunoSEQ multiplex PCR; TCRdb stores in-frame clones only, minus some. Of under 250,000 clones in the sample, around 78% are singletons; the top ten hold roughly 2.7%. The sequencing sample was made of peripheral blood. The source is a woman aged 70-85 years with active or convalescent COVID-19. The CDR3 runs from the conserved cysteine through the conserved F or W. D genes are given only for firm matches. The size field is filled for only some rows; it gives once, few, many or a size class.

V	D	size	J	DNA	CDR3
TRBV5-4	TRBD2	-	TRBJ2-7	TGTGCCAGCAGCTTGGGGCTAGCTAGCGGGACCTACGAGCAGTACTTC	CASSLGLASGTYEQYF
TRBV19	TRBD1	-	TRBJ1-1	TGTGCCACCTCCTGGGGCAGGGGGCAAGAGGAAGCTTTCTTT	CATSWGRGQEEAFF
TRBV30	-	-	TRBJ1-4	TGTGCCTGGGGGACGGACTCTAATGAAAAACTGTTTTTT	CAWGTDSNEKLFF
TRBV11-3	-	-	TRBJ1-4	TGTGCCAGAAAACTCGAGGGAGATCATGCAACTAATGAAAAACTGTTTTTT	CARKLEGDHATNEKLFF
TRBV3-1/TRBV3-2	TRBD1	-	TRBJ1-2	TGTGCCAGCAGCACCGACAGGGATTATGGCTACACCTTC	CASSTDRDYGYTF
TRBV30	-	-	TRBJ2-5	TGTGCCTGGAGTTCATCCGACCCGCAGGGGACCCAGTACTTC	CAWSSSDPQGTQYF
TRBV7-2	TRBD1	-	TRBJ2-7	TGTGCCAGCAGCCCCCGGGACAGGGGAATGTACGAGCAGTACTTC	CASSPRDRGMYEQYF
TRBV2	-	-	TRBJ2-2	TGTGCCAGCACCCCCGAGCCTAGGGGTTGGTTTTTT	CASTPEPRGWFF
TRBV12-3/TRBV12-4	-	-	TRBJ2-3	TGTGCCAGCAGTTTACGAGGGCCAGATACGCAGTATTTT	CASSLRGPDTQYF
TRBV19	-	-	TRBJ1-5	TGTGCCAGTAGTGTGACAGCCTATAGCAATCAGCCCCAGCATTTT	CASSVTAYSNQPQHF
TRBV7-9	TRBD1	few	TRBJ1-6	TGTGCCAGCAGCTCGACCCCCGGGACAGATAATTCACCCCTCCACTTT	CASSSTPGTDNSPLHF
TRBV18	-	-	TRBJ1-5	TGTGCCAGCTCACCAATAGAACAGAATCAGCCCCAGCATTTT	CASSPIEQNQPQHF
TRBV15	TRBD2	-	TRBJ2-1	TGTGCCACCAGCCTCCTTGGCGGGAGGAGCTCCTACAATGAGCAGTTCTTC	CATSLLGGRSSYNEQFF
TRBV4-2	TRBD2	-	TRBJ2-5	TGTGCCAGCAGCCAAGGGACTAGCGGGGGGGCCATAGAGACCCAGTACTTC	CASSQGTSGGAIETQYF
TRBV6-5	-	-	TRBJ1-2	TGTGCCAGCAGTCCCGGGCCTGACAGAGTCTATGGCTACACCTTC	CASSPGPDRVYGYTF
TRBV18	TRBD1	-	TRBJ2-7	TGTGCCAGCTCACCCCGGGGACAGGGGATCGAGCAGTACTTC	CASSPRGQGIEQYF
TRBV6-5	TRBD2	-	TRBJ2-7	TGTGCCAGCAGGCGGGGGGGATTCTACGAGCAGTACTTC	CASRRGGFYEQYF
TRBV19	TRBD2	-	TRBJ2-1	TGTGCCAGTAGTATGTTGGCGGGGGGGCGGTGGGATGAGCAGTTCTTC	CASSMLAGGRWDEQFF
TRBV10-3	TRBD1	few	TRBJ2-1	TGTGCCATCAGTCTGGACAGGGTGAATGAGCAGTTCTTC	CAISLDRVNEQFF
TRBV5-1	TRBD1	-	TRBJ2-7	TGCGCCAGTTCCGGGACAGGTGGGTACGAGCAGTACTTC	CASSGTGGYEQYF
TRBV6-5	-	-	TRBJ1-2	TGTGCCAGCTCGCCGGCAGGGTCGGGTGGCTACACCTTC	CASSPAGSGGYTF
TRBV5-6	TRBD1	-	TRBJ1-6	TGTGCCAGCAGCCCCCAGGGGGCGGATTCACCCCTCCACTTT	CASSPQGADSPLHF